What follows are 21 T cell receptor beta chains derived from one specimen sequenced in a study of CD8 T cells in ankylosing spondylitis. Broader study findings: Apparently characteristic of ankylosing spondylitis blood was a TCR beta motif (about 8 highly homologous variants).

TCRdb reanalysed the 5' RACE reads using MiXCR and keeps one entry per CDR3 protein. The sample yields under 150,000 distinct CDR3 sequences, 15% to 20% seen once. Their antigens remain unidentified. Sequences were obtained from blood, either unsorted or a sorted T cell fraction (not recorded which). The source of these receptors is a male donor with ankylosing spondylitis.

CDR3 region: CATSDGTRGDEQFF. DNA for the CDR3: TGTGCCACCAGTGATGGGACGCGGGGGGACGAGCAGTTCTTC. This sequence joins TRBV24-1 and TRBJ2-1; 8 bases agree with TRBD2. V lost 3 bases and J lost 10; bases outside the gene matches: 7. Germline loops: CDR1 KGHDR, CDR2 SFDVKD. This CDR3 is 14 amino acids long.

The chain recombines TRBV28 with TRBJ2-1; D is uncertain. Trimming removed 5 bases at V and 3 bases at J, with 14 bases between. This CDR3 spans 15 amino acids. In germline, CDR1 is MDHEN, CDR2 SYDVKM. This CDR3 reads CASSKTDNVYNEQFF. The CDR3 nucleotides read TGTGCCAGCAGTAAAACAGATAACGTCTACAATGAGCAGTTCTTC.

This clonotype was detected only a few times. V is TRBV27 and J is TRBJ2-2; possible D gene TRBD2, 5 bases. This CDR3 is built from 12 residues. Looked up from germline, CDR1 is MNHEY and CDR2 is SMNVEV (reference sequence). Trimming pared 9 bases from V and 9 bases from J, leaving 14 bases between. CDR3 in DNA: TGTGCCAGTGGAGGTGTTGGCCGGGAGCTGTTTTTT. It encodes CASGGVGRELFF.

Only a few counts were recorded for this clonotype. This sequence joins TRBV12-3 or TRBV12-4 and TRBJ1-5; D gene unclear. Trimming removed 6 bases from V and 9 bases from J, with 18 bases in between. The CDR3 consists of 14 residues. Here the CDR3 reads CASSLTAPIGPQHF. In DNA form, the CDR3 reads TGTGCCAGCAGCCTAACGGCCCCAATTGGGCCCCAGCATTTT.

This clonotype turned up a few times. DNA for the CDR3: TGCGCCAGCAGCCAAGTTGGGGGGGAGACCCAGTACTTC. It specifies CASSQVGGETQYF. The chain links TRBV4-1 to TRBJ2-5; possibly TRBD2 for D (6 bases). The V gene lost 1 base and the J gene lost 5 bases, with 8 bases spanning the gap. Germline V gene data show CDR1 as MGHRA and CDR2 as YSYEKL. The CDR3 extends over 13 amino acids.

The J gene is TRBJ2-3, the V gene TRBV7-6; D perhaps matches TRBD1 (5 bases). CDR1 is SGHVS, CDR2 FNYEAQ, per germline. This CDR3 region has 15 residues. Trimming pared 6 bases from V and 2 bases from J, leaving 15 bases between. The chain's CDR3 is CASRETAMVTDTQYF. The DNA of the CDR3 is TGTGCCAGCAGAGAGACAGCTATGGTCACAGATACGCAGTATTTT.

This clonotype was recorded at least ten times. The V call is TRBV4-3, the J call TRBJ2-1; 9 positions agree with TRBD2. The length of the CDR3 is 17 residues. V lost 0 bases and J lost 7; bases outside the gene matches: 10. Germline CDR1 reads LGHNA; CDR2 reads YSLEER. The CDR3 region has the DNA TGCGCCAGCAGCCAAGATCCGAGGGGACTAGCTACAAATGAGCAGTTCTTC. Translated: CASSQDPRGLATNEQFF.

The chain joins TRBV27 to TRBJ2-7; the D gene is possibly TRBD2 (5 bases). Germline V gene sequence: CDR1 MNHEY, CDR2 SMNVEV (reference sequence). The CDR3 totals 12 residues. V lost 6 bases and J 3 bases, leaving 9 bases between the germline ends. Here the CDR3 DNA reads TGTGCCAGCAGATCAGGAGGCTACGAGCAGTACTTC. This codes for CASRSGGYEQYF.

The chain is built from TRBV12-3 or TRBV12-4 and TRBJ2-2; unclear D gene. The CDR3 extends over 14 amino acids. V gave up 4 bases and J gave up 4 bases, with 10 bases separating them. The CDR3 sequence is CASSWLGGTGELFF. The CDR3 DNA sequence: TGTGCCAGCAGTTGGCTAGGCGGCACCGGGGAGCTGTTTTTT.

Ten or more counts support this clonotype. The rearrangement joins TRBV7-8 to TRBJ2-2, with D perhaps TRBD2 (5 bases). Germline assignment: CDR1 SGHVS and CDR2 FQNEAQ. Trimming removed 2 bases from V and 7 bases from J, with 8 bases in between. This CDR3 is 13 amino acids long. For the CDR3, the DNA is TGTGCCAGCAGCTTACTGGGGAGCGGGGAGCTGTTTTTT. Translated: CASSLLGSGELFF.

This clonotype was detected a few times. This chain links TRBV27 with TRBJ2-7; D uncertain. The CDR3 is made up of 14 amino acids. Trimming took off 2 bases at V and 4 bases at J, with 12 bases between the two ends. Germline CDR1 and CDR2: MNHEY and SMNVEV (reference sequence). The CDR3 DNA sequence: TGTGCCAGCAGTTTAGGGCCCCCCCCATACGAGCAGTACTTC. This translates into CASSLGPPPYEQYF.

The chain links TRBV4-1 to TRBJ2-7; perhaps TRBD2 as D (6 bases). With 1 base removed from V and 6 bases from J, the gap between germline ends came to 31 bases. Germline values: CDR1 MGHRA, CDR2 YSYEKL. This CDR3 contains 20 residues. The CDR3 bases are TGCGCCAGCAGCCAAGTGATTGGGAAAGCAGCTAGCGAACCACAACTCGAGCAGTACTTC. Translation: CASSQVIGKAASEPQLEQYF.

The chain carries TRBV11-2 and TRBJ2-7, with 9 bases that match TRBD1. CDR1 and CDR2 (germline): SGHAT, FQNNGV. This CDR3 spans 15 amino acids. J lost 6 bases, V lost 0 bases, and 6 bases had no gene match. The chain's CDR3 is CASSLDPWTGVEQYF. Here the CDR3 DNA reads TGTGCCAGCAGCTTAGACCCCTGGACAGGGGTCGAGCAGTACTTC.

The chain employs TRBV9 and TRBJ2-1; 7 bases are a match to TRBD2. With V trimmed by 3 bases and J by 7 bases, 10 bases remained unmatched. Germline V gives CDR1 SGDLS, CDR2 YYNGEE. CDR3 length: 15 residues. CDR3 bases: TGTGCCAGCAGCGGTGCTAGCGGATCGGGGAATGAGCAGTTCTTC. It is translated as CASSGASGSGNEQFF. Complete variable domain (other parts from reference TRBV9 and TRBJ2-1): DSGVTQTPKHLITATGQRVTLRCSPRSGDLSVYWYQQSLDQGLQFLIQYYNGEERAKGNILERFSAQQFPDLHSELNLSSLELGDSALYFCASSGASGSGNEQFFGPGTRLTVL.

This clonotype was seen a handful of times. The rearrangement links TRBV2 to TRBJ2-7; the match to TRBD1 covers 9 bases. V lost 6 bases and J lost 5; bases outside the gene matches: 8. CDR1 SNHLY and CDR2 FYNNEI come from the germline V gene. The CDR3 is 14 amino acids. The CDR3: CASSNRGRADEQYF. CDR3 nucleotide sequence: TGTGCCAGCAGCAACAGGGGGCGTGCCGACGAGCAGTACTTC.

The chain employs TRBV27 and TRBJ2-1; 12 positions match TRBD1. J was trimmed by 8 bases and V by 3 bases; bases with no gene match: 2. This CDR3 is built from 14 residues. Germline lookup yields CDR1 MNHEY and CDR2 SMNVEV (reference sequence). The chain's CDR3 is CASSLGTGGYEQFF. Here the CDR3 DNA reads TGTGCCAGCAGTTTGGGGACAGGGGGCTATGAGCAGTTCTTC.

This clonotype was observed a handful of times. This chain links TRBV9 with TRBJ2-7, with unresolved D. Germline CDR1 SGDLS, CDR2 YYNGEE. This CDR3 region has 14 residues. V shed 0 bases and J shed 4 bases, with 11 bases lying between them. The CDR3 DNA is TGTGCCAGCAGCGTAGGACTGCAGCCTTACGAGCAGTACTTC. Residues: CASSVGLQPYEQYF.

The chain carries TRBV7-9 and TRBJ2-7; a possible D gene is TRBD2 (5 bases). V lost 3 bases, J lost 3 bases, and 12 bases lay in between. In germline, CDR1 is SEHNR, CDR2 FQNEAQ (reference sequence). The CDR3 sequence is 14 residues long. CDR3 protein: CASSFDFAGYEQYF. The CDR3 DNA reads TGTGCCAGCAGCTTCGATTTTGCGGGCTACGAGCAGTACTTC. The full variable domain, in which reference TRBV7-9 and TRBJ2-7 provide the parts outside the CDR3, is DTGVSQNPRHKITKRGQNVTFRCDPISEHNRLYWYRQTLGQGPEFLTYFQNEAQLEKSRLLSDRFSAERPKGSFSTLEIQRTEQGDSAMYLCASSFDFAGYEQYFGPGTRLTVT.

This clonotype turned up a few times. CDR3 residues: CASSQRSTEAFF. Written as DNA, the CDR3 is TGCGCCAGCAGCCAACGGAGCACTGAAGCTTTCTTT. The V gene is TRBV4-1, the J gene TRBJ1-1; no clear D. The CDR3 length is 12 residues. V dropped 2 bases and J dropped 4 bases, with 5 bases sitting between them. Germline values: CDR1 MGHRA, CDR2 YSYEKL.

In its sample, this clonotype was seen a few times. The chain uses TRBV7-6 and TRBJ2-7; D perhaps matches TRBD2 (6 bases). CDR3 length equals 18 residues. CDR1 is SGHVS and CDR2 is FNYEAQ in the germline V gene. Trimming cost V 5 bases and J 7 bases, with 30 bases left between them. The CDR3 reads CASSPTSGSSVVTGEQYF. The CDR3, as DNA: TGTGCCAGCAGCCCAACTAGTGGGTCTAGCGTGGTAACGGGGGAGCAGTACTTC.

This chain joins TRBV6-1 and TRBJ2-2; 9 bases map to TRBD2. V shed 6 bases, J shed 4 bases, and the junction held 9 bases outside the gene matches. Germline V gives CDR1 MNHNS, CDR2 SASEGT. The CDR3 length is 16 residues. The CDR3 sequence: CASRARLAGLTGELFF. The DNA for the CDR3 is TGTGCCAGCAGGGCCCGTCTAGCGGGACTCACCGGGGAGCTGTTTTTT.